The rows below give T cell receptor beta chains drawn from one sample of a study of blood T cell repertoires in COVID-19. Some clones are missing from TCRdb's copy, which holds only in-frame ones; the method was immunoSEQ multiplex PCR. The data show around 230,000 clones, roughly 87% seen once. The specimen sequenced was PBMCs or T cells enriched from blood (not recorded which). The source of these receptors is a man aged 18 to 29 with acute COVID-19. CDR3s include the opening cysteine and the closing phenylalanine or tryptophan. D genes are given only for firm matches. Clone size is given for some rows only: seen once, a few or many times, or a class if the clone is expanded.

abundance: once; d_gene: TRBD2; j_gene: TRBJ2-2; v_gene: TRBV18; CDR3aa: CASSPRSSGRTGELFF; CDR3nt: TGTGCCAGCTCGCCCAGGAGTAGCGGGAGGACCGGGGAGCTGTTTTTT
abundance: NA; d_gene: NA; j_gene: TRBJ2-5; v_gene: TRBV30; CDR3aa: CAQGRERETQYF; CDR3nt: TGTGCCCAAGGGCGGGAAAGGGAGACCCAGTACTTC
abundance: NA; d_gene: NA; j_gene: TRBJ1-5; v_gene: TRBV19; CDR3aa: CASSIDLLIYSNQPQHF; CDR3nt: TGTGCCAGTAGTATAGACCTCCTAATCTATAGCAATCAGCCCCAGCATTTT
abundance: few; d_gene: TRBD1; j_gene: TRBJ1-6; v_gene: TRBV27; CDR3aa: CASSRLGTGGHGDYNSPLHF; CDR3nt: TGTGCCAGCAGTCGACTCGGGACAGGGGGCCACGGAGATTATAATTCACCCCTCCACTTT
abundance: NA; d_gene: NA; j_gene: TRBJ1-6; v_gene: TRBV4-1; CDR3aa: CASSQDGGGSGPLHF; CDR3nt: TGCGCCAGCAGCCAGGACGGGGGAGGTTCAGGGCCGCTCCACTTT
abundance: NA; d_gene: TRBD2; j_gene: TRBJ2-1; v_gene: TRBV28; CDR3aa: CALGGRRGNEQFF; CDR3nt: TGTGCCCTCGGCGGGAGGAGGGGGAATGAGCAGTTCTTC
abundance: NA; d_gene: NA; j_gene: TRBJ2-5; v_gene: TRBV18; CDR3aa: CASSPRRVQETQYF; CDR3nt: TGTGCCAGCTCACCCCGGAGGGTCCAAGAGACCCAGTACTTC
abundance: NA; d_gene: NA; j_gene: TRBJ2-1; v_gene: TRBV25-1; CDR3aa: CASVTYNEQFF; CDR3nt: TGTGCCAGCGTTACCTACAATGAGCAGTTCTTC
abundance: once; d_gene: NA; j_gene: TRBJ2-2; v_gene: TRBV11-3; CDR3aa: CASVPGQSANTGELFF; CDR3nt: TGTGCCAGCGTTCCCGGACAAAGCGCGAACACCGGGGAGCTGTTTTTT
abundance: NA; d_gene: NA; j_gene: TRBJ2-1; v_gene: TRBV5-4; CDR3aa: CASSLSSGLGGNEQFF; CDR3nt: TGTGCCAGCAGCTTGAGTTCAGGACTTGGGGGGAATGAGCAGTTCTTC
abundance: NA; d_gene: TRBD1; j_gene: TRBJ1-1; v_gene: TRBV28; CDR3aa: CASSLGGFPDRGRNTEAFF; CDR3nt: TGTGCCAGCAGTCTTGGGGGCTTCCCCGACAGGGGGCGGAACACTGAAGCTTTCTTT
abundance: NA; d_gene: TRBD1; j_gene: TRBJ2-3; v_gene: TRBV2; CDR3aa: CASRGQAGTDTQYF; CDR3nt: TGTGCCAGCAGGGGACAGGCCGGCACAGATACGCAGTATTTT
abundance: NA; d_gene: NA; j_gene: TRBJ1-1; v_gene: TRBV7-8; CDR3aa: CASSTNPSEAFF; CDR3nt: TGTGCCAGCAGCACTAATCCGAGTGAAGCTTTCTTT
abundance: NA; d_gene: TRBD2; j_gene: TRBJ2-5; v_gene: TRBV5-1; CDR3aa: CASSRRTSGSLETQYF; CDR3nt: TGCGCCAGCAGCCGCCGGACTAGCGGGAGTTTGGAGACCCAGTACTTC
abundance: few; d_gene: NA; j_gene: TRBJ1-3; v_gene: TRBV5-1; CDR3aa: CASSWTTGSGGNTIYF; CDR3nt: TGCGCCAGCAGCTGGACGACAGGTAGTGGCGGAAACACCATATATTTT
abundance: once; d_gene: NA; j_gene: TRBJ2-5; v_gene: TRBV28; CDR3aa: CASTVRSGRVETQYF; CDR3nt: TGTGCCAGCACCGTTAGGTCCGGCAGGGTGGAGACCCAGTACTTC
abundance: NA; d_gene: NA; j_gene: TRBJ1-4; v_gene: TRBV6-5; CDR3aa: CASSPPGIGHEKLFF; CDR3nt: TGTGCCAGCAGTCCACCCGGGATCGGTCACGAAAAACTGTTTTTT
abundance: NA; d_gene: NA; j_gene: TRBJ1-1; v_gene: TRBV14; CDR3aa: CASSQGGRQNTEAFF; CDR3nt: TGTGCCAGCAGCCAAGGGGGGCGGCAGAACACTGAAGCTTTCTTT
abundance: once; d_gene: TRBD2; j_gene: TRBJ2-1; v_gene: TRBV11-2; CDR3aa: CASSTSGSIGDEQFF; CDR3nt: TGTGCCAGCAGCACTAGCGGGAGCATCGGGGATGAGCAGTTCTTC
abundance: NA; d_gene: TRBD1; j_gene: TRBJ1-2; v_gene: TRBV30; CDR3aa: CAWSGRGLNYGYTF; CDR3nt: TGTGCCTGGAGTGGCAGGGGGCTTAACTATGGCTACACCTTC
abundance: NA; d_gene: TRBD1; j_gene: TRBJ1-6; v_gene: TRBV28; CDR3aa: CASRIGTGRNSPLHF; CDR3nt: TGTGCCAGCAGAATCGGGACAGGGCGAAATTCACCCCTCCACTTT
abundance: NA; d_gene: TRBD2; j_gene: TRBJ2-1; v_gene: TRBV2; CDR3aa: CASGIAGPPFF; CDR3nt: TGTGCCAGCGGAATAGCGGGACCGCCGTTCTTC
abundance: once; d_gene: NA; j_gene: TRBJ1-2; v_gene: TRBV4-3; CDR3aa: CASSQDPQNNYGYTF; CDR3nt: TGCGCCAGCAGCCAAGATCCCCAGAATAACTATGGCTACACCTTC
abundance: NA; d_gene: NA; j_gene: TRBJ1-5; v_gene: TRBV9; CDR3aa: CASSVVFWSPKPPYSNQPQHF; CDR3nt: TGTGCCAGCAGCGTAGTATTTTGGTCGCCAAAGCCGCCATATAGCAATCAGCCCCAGCATTTT
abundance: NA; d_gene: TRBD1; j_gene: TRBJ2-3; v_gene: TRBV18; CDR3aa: CASSPTGGPRTDTQYF; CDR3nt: TGTGCCAGCTCACCCACAGGGGGACCGCGCACAGATACGCAGTATTTT
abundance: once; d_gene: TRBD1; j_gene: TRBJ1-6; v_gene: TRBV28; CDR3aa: CASSPLDRDNSPLHF; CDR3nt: TGTGCCAGCAGCCCATTAGACAGGGATAATTCACCCCTCCACTTT
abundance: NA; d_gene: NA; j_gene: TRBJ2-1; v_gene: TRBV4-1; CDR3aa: CASSQEHRGAYNEQFF; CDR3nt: TGCGCCAGCAGCCAAGAGCACCGAGGCGCCTACAATGAGCAGTTCTTC
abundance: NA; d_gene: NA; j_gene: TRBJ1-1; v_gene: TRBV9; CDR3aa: CASSADRNTEAFF; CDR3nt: TGTGCCAGCAGCGCCGACAGGAACACTGAAGCTTTCTTT
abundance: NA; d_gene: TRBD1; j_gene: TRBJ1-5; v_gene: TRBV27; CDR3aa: CASSPQGARQPQHF; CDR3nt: TGTGCCAGCAGTCCCCAGGGGGCCAGGCAGCCCCAGCATTTT
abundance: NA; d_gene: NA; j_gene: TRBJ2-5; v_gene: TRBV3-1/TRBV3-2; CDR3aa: CASSPRQDQETQYF; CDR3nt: TGTGCCAGCAGCCCCCGACAGGACCAAGAGACCCAGTACTTC
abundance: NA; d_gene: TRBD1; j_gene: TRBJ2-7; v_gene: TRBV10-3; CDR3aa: CASTRDRGSYEQYF; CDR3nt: TGTGCCAGTACCCGGGACAGGGGGTCCTACGAGCAGTACTTC
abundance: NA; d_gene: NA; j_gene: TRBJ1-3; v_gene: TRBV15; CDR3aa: CATSRVPLRLSSGNTIYF; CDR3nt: TGTGCCACCAGCAGAGTTCCCTTACGGTTATCCTCTGGAAACACCATATATTTT
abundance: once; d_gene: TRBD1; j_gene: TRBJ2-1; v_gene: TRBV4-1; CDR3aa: CASSQVRWDRYNEQFF; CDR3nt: TGCGCCAGCAGCCAAGTTAGATGGGACAGATACAATGAGCAGTTCTTC
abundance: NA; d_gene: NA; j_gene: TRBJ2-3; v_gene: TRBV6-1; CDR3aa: CASSELAESTDTQYF; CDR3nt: TGTGCCAGCAGTGAGTTGGCGGAGAGCACAGATACGCAGTATTTT
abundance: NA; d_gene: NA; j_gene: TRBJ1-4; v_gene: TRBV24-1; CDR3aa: CATSDPEGDNPNEKLFF; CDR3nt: TGTGCCACCAGTGATCCGGAAGGGGACAACCCTAATGAAAAACTGTTTTTT
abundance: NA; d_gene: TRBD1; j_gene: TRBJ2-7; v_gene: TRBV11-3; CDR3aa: CASSLNPGQDYEQYF; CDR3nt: TGTGCCAGCAGCTTAAACCCCGGACAGGACTACGAGCAGTACTTC
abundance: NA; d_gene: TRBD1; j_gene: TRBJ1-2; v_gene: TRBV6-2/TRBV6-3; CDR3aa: CASSYVGQGANGYTF; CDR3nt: TGTGCCAGCAGTTACGTCGGACAGGGGGCGAATGGCTACACCTTC
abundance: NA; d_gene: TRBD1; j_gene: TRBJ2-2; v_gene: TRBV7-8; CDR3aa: CASRLTGVNTGELFF; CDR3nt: TGTGCCAGCAGACTGACAGGGGTGAACACCGGGGAGCTGTTTTTT
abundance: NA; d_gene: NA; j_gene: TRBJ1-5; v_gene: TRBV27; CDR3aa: CASSDTWGQPQHF; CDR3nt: TGTGCCAGCAGTGACACTTGGGGCCAGCCCCAGCATTTT
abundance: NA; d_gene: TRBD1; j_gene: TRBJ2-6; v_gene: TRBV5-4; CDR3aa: CASSLAGTVPNVLTF; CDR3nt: TGTGCCAGCAGCTTAGCCGGGACAGTCCCCAACGTCCTGACTTTC